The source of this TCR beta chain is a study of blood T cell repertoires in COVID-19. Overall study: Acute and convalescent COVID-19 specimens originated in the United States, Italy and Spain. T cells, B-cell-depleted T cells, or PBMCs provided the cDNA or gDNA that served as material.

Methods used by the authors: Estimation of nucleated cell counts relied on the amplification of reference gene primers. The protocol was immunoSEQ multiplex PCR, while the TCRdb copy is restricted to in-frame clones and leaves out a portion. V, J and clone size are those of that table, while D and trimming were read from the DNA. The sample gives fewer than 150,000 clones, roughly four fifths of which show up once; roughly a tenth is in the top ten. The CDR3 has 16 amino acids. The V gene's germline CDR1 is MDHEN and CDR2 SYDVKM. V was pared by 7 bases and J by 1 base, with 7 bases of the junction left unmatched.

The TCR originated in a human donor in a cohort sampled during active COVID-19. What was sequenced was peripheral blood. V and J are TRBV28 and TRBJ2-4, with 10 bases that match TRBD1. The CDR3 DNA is TGTGCCAGCACTAGACAGGGGGCAGAGGCCAAAAACATTCAGTACTTC. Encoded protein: CASTRQGAEAKNIQYF.